This T cell receptor beta chain came from a study of regulatory T cells in long-lasting Graves disease. CDR3 length equals 13 residues. The V end lost 3 bases, the J end lost 1 base, and 6 bases lay between the germline ends. The sample's time point: persistent/refractory GD, antithyroid drugs over 5 years with positive TRAb. From RNA extracted from PBMCs, the TCR library was made. Construction of TCR beta libraries relied on iRepertoire HTBI primers and on Arm-PCR targeting CDR3 regions. Per the original data handling: Identification yielded around 68 TRBV and around 15 TRBJ segments across samples. MiXCR, run by TCRdb on the multiplex PCR reads, gives a single entry per CDR3 protein. The V and J calls shown here were made by TCRdb, not taken from the authors' results. The table records 300,000 to 400,000 distinct CDR3 sequences, around 20% of them present only once. This clonotype was observed at least ten times.

Sequencing used peripheral blood mononuclear cells (PBMCs), obtained when the disease was refractory, from a patient treated with antithyroid drugs. The chain combines TRBV12-3 or TRBV12-4 with TRBJ1-1; no clear D. The sequence was collected from a female donor with Graves disease. The CDR3 reads CASSFPGNTEAFF. The CDR3 DNA sequence: TGTGCCAGCAGTTTTCCCGGGAACACTGAAGCTTTCTTT.